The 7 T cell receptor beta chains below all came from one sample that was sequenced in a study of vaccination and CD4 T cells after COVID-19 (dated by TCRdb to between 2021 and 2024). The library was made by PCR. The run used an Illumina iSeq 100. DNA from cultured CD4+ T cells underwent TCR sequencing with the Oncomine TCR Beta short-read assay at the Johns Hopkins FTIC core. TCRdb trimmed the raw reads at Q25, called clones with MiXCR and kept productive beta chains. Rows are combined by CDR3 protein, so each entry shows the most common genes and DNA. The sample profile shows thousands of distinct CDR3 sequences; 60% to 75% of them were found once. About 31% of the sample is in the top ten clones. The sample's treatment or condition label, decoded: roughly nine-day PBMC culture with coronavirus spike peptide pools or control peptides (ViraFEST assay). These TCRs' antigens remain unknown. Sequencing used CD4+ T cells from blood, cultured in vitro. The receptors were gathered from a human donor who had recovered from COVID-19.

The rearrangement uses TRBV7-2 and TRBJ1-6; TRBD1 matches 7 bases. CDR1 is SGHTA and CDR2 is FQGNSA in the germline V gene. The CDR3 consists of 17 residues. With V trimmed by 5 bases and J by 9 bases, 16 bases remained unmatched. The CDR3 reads CASSLLTPGTAFSPLHF. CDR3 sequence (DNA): TGTGCCAGCAGCCTACTGACTCCCGGGACAGCTTTTTCACCCCTCCACTTT.

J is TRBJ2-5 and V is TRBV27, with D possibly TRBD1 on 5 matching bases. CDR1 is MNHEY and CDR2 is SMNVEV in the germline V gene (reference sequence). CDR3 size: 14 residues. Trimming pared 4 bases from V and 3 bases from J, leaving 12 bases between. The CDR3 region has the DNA TGTGCCAGCAGTTCCGACAGCCCGAAAGAGACCCAGTACTTC. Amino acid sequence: CASSSDSPKETQYF.

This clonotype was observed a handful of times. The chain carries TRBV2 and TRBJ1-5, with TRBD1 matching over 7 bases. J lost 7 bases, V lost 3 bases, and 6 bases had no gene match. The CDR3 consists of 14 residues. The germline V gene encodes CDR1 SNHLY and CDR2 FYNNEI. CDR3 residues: CASSDATGVQPQHF. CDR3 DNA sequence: TGTGCCAGCAGTGATGCCACAGGGGTCCAGCCCCAGCATTTT.

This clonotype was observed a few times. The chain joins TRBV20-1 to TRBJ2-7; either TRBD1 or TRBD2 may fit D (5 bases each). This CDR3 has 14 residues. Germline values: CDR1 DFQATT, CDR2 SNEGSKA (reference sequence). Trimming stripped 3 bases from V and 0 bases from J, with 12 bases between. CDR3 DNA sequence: TGCAGTGCTAGCTCGGGGCTATACTCCTACGAGCAGTACTTC. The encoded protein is CSASSGLYSYEQYF.

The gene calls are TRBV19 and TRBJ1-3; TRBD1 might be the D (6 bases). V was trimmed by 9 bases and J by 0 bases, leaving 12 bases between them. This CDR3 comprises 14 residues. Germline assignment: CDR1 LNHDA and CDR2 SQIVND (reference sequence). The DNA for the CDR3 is TGTGCCAGCGGTGACAGGAGCTCTGGAAACACCATATATTTT. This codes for CASGDRSSGNTIYF.

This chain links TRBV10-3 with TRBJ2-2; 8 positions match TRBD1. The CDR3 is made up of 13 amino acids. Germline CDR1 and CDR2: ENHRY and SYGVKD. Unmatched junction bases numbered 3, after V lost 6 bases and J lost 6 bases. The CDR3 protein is CAIRQGASGELFF. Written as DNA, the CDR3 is TGTGCCATCAGGCAGGGGGCGTCCGGGGAGCTGTTTTTT.

This chain's CDR3 is CASSRDYRSSYEQYF. CDR3 DNA sequence: TGTGCCAGCAGTCGCGATTACAGGAGCTCCTACGAGCAGTACTTC. This chain joins TRBV6-1 and TRBJ2-7; possible D gene TRBD1, 5 bases. V lost 5 bases and J 0 bases, leaving 14 bases between the germline ends. The CDR3 runs 15 residues. Per the germline V gene, CDR1 is MNHNS and CDR2 is SASEGT.